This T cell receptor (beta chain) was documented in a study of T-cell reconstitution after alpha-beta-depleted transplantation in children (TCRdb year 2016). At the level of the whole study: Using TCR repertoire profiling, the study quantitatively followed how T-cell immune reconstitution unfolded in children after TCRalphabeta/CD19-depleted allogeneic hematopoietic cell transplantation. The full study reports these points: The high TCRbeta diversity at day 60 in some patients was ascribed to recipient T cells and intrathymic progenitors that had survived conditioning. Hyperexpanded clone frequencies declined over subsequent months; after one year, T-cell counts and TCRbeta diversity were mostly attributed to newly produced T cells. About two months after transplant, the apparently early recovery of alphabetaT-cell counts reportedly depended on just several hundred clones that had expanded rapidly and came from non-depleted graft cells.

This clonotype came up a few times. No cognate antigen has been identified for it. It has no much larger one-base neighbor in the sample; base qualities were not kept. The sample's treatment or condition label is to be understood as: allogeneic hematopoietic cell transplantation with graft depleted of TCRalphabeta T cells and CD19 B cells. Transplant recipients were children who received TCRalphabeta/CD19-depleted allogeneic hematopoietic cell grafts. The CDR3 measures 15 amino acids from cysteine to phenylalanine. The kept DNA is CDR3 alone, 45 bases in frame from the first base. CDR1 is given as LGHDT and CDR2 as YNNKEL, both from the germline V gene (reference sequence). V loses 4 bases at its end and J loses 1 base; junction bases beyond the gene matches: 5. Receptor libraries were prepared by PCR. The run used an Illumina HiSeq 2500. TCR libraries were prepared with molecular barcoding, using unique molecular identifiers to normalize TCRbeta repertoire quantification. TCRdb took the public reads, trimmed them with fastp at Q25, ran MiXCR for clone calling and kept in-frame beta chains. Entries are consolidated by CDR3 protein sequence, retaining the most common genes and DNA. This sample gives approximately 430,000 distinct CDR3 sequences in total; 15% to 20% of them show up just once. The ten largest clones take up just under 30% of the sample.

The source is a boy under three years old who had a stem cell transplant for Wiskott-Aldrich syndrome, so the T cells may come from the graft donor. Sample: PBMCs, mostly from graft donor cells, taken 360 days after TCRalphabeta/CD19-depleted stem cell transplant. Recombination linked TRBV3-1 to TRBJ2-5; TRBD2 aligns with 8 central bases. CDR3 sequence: CASSLGRGVQETQYF. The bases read TGTGCCAGCAGCCTCGGGCGGGGGGTCCAAGAGACCCAGTACTTC.